This T cell receptor (beta chain) was identified in a study of Ad26.COV2.S vaccination and SARS-CoV-2 variants. Study-wide results and caveats: Researchers cautioned that TCR breadth and depth analyses may have underestimated total T cell responses.

As regards this clone: As yet, its antigen is unknown.

Treatment denoted: approximately 18 received Ad26.COV2.S at low or high dose, single or two shots; about 5 received placebo; per-sample allocation not given. Day 63 after the first vaccine or placebo injection was the time point for sampling. The administered vaccine (an Ad26 vector) expressed Wuhan-strain SARS-CoV-2 spike. This CDR3 spans 18 amino acids. Germline CDR1 and CDR2: KGHSH and LQKENI. The V segment lost 4 bases and the J segment 2 bases; nucleotides outside the gene matches: 9. Generated by immunoSEQ multiplex PCR, the TCRdb table keeps only in-frame clones and is missing some. The sample has 350,000 to 450,000 clones; about 90% are singletons.

The specimen was peripheral blood, collected in a trial of Ad26.COV2.S vaccine versus placebo. The sequence was obtained from a person between 18 and 60 years old who received the Ad26.COV2.S COVID-19 vaccine or a placebo. The chain uses TRBV18 and TRBJ2-3; TRBD2 matches at 13 bases. For the CDR3, the DNA is TGTGCCAGCTCACATCCGGGACTAGCGGGGTTAGACACAGATACGCAGTATTTT. Translating it yields CASSHPGLAGLDTDTQYF.